These 18 T cell receptor beta chains were sequenced from one sample in a study of T cell responses to AZD1222 COVID-19 vaccine. Repertoires were generated with immunoSEQ multiplex PCR, while TCRdb's copy carries only in-frame clones and drops some. The sample lists some 150,000 clones, around nine tenths seen once, with 5.2% in the top ten. The specimen comprised peripheral blood, sampled on day 0 of AZD1222 vaccination. The receptors were gathered from an adult in good health.

The rearrangement uses TRBV6-2 or TRBV6-3 and TRBJ2-5; D is undetermined. Germline loops: CDR1 MNHEY, CDR2 SVGEGT. Between the trimmed V and J ends, which lost 2 bases and 7 bases, there was a span of 8 bases. This CDR3 is built from 12 residues. The CDR3, as DNA: TGTGCCAGCAGTTACAGGGAAGGGACCCAGTACTTC. Residues: CASSYREGTQYF.

The chain couples TRBV27 to TRBJ2-1; TRBD1 is a possible D gene (5 bases). Germline CDR1 is MNHEY and CDR2 is SMNVEV (reference sequence). There are 12 residues in the CDR3. V was shortened by 8 bases and J by 0 bases, with 5 bases between the two germline ends. The CDR3 DNA sequence: TGTGCCAGCGGGGCCTCCTACAATGAGCAGTTCTTC. Encoded protein: CASGASYNEQFF.

V is TRBV7-2 and J is TRBJ2-1; the D gene is possibly TRBD1 (6 bases). V was shortened by 1 base and J by 4 bases, with 11 bases between the two germline ends. The CDR3 totals 15 residues. Germline CDR1 SGHTA, CDR2 FQGNSA. The CDR3: CASSLEGRGYNEQFF. The CDR3, as DNA: TGTGCCAGCAGCTTAGAAGGCAGGGGTTACAATGAGCAGTTCTTC.

This clone was seen more than once but under ten times. This chain links TRBV9 with TRBJ2-5; D perhaps matches TRBD2 (6 bases). V was cut by 0 bases and J by 4 bases, with 16 bases left in between. The CDR3 consists of 16 residues. Germline V gene sequence: CDR1 SGDLS, CDR2 YYNGEE. The CDR3 nucleotides are TGTGCCAGCAGCGTAGGAGGGACTCCCATGGGAGAGACCCAGTACTTC. It yields the protein CASSVGGTPMGETQYF.

Only one count was recorded for this clone. This sequence joins TRBV6-6 and TRBJ2-7; TRBD1 agrees at 8 bases. V gave up 6 bases and J gave up 3 bases; unmatched junction bases: 10. The CDR3 covers 15 residues. In germline, CDR1 is MNHNY, CDR2 SVGAGI (reference sequence). Here the CDR3 reads CASSNSDRGIYEQYF. CDR3 bases: TGTGCCAGCAGCAATTCCGACAGGGGTATCTACGAGCAGTACTTC.

The genes are TRBV19 and TRBJ1-2; 12 nucleotides line up with TRBD1. CDR1 and CDR2 from the germline V gene are LNHDA and SQIVND (reference sequence). There are 16 residues in the CDR3. Losses at the gene ends were 6 bases for V and 7 bases for J; bases not matched to a gene: 12. The CDR3 reads CASSFTGTGGAGGYTF. The CDR3 coding sequence is TGTGCCAGTAGCTTTACCGGGACAGGGGGCGCGGGTGGCTACACCTTC. Looking up the rest from reference TRBV19 and TRBJ1-2 gives the full variable domain: DGGITQSPKYLFRKEGQNVTLSCEQNLNHDAMYWYRQDPGQGLRLIYYSQIVNDFQKGDIAEGYSVSREKKESFPLTVTSAQKNPTAFYLCASSFTGTGGAGGYTFGSGTRLTVV.

The V gene is TRBV4-2, the J gene TRBJ1-5; unclear D gene. The CDR3 extends over 16 amino acids. Germline V CDR1 and CDR2: LGHNA, YNFKEQ. The V and J ends lost 0 bases and 0 bases respectively, with 9 bases between them. In DNA form, the CDR3 reads TGTGCCAGCAGCCAAGATAATCGGTATAGCAATCAGCCCCAGCATTTT. Translated, it gives CASSQDNRYSNQPQHF.

V is TRBV3-1 (or the pseudogene TRBV3-2) and J is TRBJ1-2; D is perhaps TRBD1 (5 bases). Between the trimmed V and J ends, which lost 6 bases and 4 bases, there was a span of 15 bases. Germline CDR1 is LGHDT and CDR2 is YNNKEL (reference sequence). The length of the CDR3 is 14 residues. DNA for the CDR3: TGTGCCAGCAGACTGGGGGGTTTTGGCTATGGCTACACCTTC. It codes for CASRLGGFGYGYTF.

V and J are TRBV6-5 and TRBJ2-1, with 7 bases that match TRBD2. The CDR3 length is 13 residues. Losses at the gene ends were 6 bases for V and 7 bases for J; bases not matched to a gene: 6. Germline values: CDR1 MNHEY, CDR2 SVGAGI. The CDR3 bases are TGTGCCAGCAGGGAGCGGGGAAGGAATGAGCAGTTCTTC. It is translated as CASRERGRNEQFF.

This chain joins TRBV19 and TRBJ1-5; D gene ambiguous. CDR1 is LNHDA and CDR2 is SQIVND in the germline V gene (reference sequence). Trimming removed 3 bases from V and 8 bases from J, with 11 bases in between. This CDR3 spans 13 amino acids. The CDR3 loop is CASSIRWREPQHF. Here the CDR3 DNA reads TGTGCCAGTAGTATTCGTTGGCGGGAGCCCCAGCATTTT. Full variable domain (outside the CDR3, taken from reference TRBV19 and TRBJ1-5): DGGITQSPKYLFRKEGQNVTLSCEQNLNHDAMYWYRQDPGQGLRLIYYSQIVNDFQKGDIAEGYSVSREKKESFPLTVTSAQKNPTAFYLCASSIRWREPQHFGDGTRLSIL.

The J gene is TRBJ2-7, the V gene TRBV6-5; 7 positions agree with TRBD1. The CDR3 covers 15 residues. Trimming removed 2 bases from V and 0 bases from J; junction bases left unmatched: 4. Germline CDR1 reads MNHEY; CDR2 reads SVGAGI. The CDR3 DNA follows: TGTGCCAGCAGTTACCGGACAGGCGTCTCCTACGAGCAGTACTTC. The encoded protein is CASSYRTGVSYEQYF.

V is TRBV6-5 and J is TRBJ1-1; perhaps TRBD1 as D (6 bases). The germline CDR1 and CDR2 sequences are MNHEY and SVGAGI. The CDR3 length is 15 residues. V was cut by 3 bases and J by 10 bases, with 21 bases left in between. CDR3: CASSYERGLPLPAFF. CDR3 nucleotide sequence: TGTGCCAGCAGTTATGAACGGGGGCTCCCCCTGCCAGCTTTCTTT.

The chain links TRBV18 to TRBJ1-3; D is unresolved. CDR3 length: 15 residues. Germline assignment: CDR1 KGHSH and CDR2 LQKENI. Trimming cost V 0 bases and J 2 bases, with 8 bases left between them. The CDR3 spells CASSPPYGPGNTIYF. The DNA for the CDR3 is TGTGCCAGCTCACCACCTTACGGTCCTGGAAACACCATATATTTT.

The chain links TRBV7-3 to TRBJ1-6; D is unresolved. The CDR3 sequence is 13 residues long. V lost 5 bases to trimming and J lost 3 bases, with 5 bases between them. CDR1 and CDR2 from the germline V gene are SGHTA and FQGTGA. Written as DNA, the CDR3 is TGTGCCAGCAGCCTTTACTATAATTCACCCCTCCACTTT. As protein: CASSLYYNSPLHF.

The genes are TRBV2 and TRBJ2-6, with 7 positions matching TRBD1. V was clipped by 6 bases and J by 4 bases; unmatched bases: 3. Germline CDR1 is SNHLY and CDR2 is FYNNEI. The CDR3 is made up of 14 amino acids. As DNA, the CDR3 is TGTGCCAGCAGGACAGGGTTCGGGGCCAACGTCCTGACTTTC. The encoded protein is CASRTGFGANVLTF.

This clone appeared once. The chain recombines TRBV2 with TRBJ1-4, with D unclear. CDR3 length: 14 residues. The germline CDR1 and CDR2 sequences are SNHLY and FYNNEI. The V and J ends lost 3 bases and 0 bases respectively, with 5 bases between them. This chain's CDR3 is CASSERATNEKLFF. The CDR3 DNA sequence: TGTGCCAGCAGTGAGAGGGCAACTAATGAAAAACTGTTTTTT.

This chain connects TRBV28 to TRBJ1-5; tentative D call: TRBD1 (5 bases). CDR1 and CDR2 (germline): MDHEN, SYDVKM. The CDR3 loop spans 15 amino acids. The ends were cut back, 6 bases at V and 5 bases at J, with 17 bases in the middle. The CDR3 nucleotides read TGTGCCAGCAGCACCCAGACCTTGGGGGATCAGCCCCAGCATTTT. It translates to CASSTQTLGDQPQHF.

The gene calls are TRBV28 and TRBJ1-1; D not certain. The CDR3 is 14 residues long. The V end lost 7 bases, the J end lost 4 bases, and 16 bases lay between the germline ends. Germline V CDR1 and CDR2: MDHEN, SYDVKM. CDR3 nucleotides: TGTGCCAGCACCCCGAGAGGGATGGGCACTGAAGCTTTCTTT. Translated: CASTPRGMGTEAFF.